Given below is one TCR beta chain in context. Its antigen is not identified. In preparing bulk TCR libraries, previously described methods and listed TCR primers were used. TCRdb itself ran the PCR reads through MiXCR, one entry per CDR3 protein. This sample has 400,000 to 600,000 distinct CDR3 sequences, with around 23% found just once. These data belong to a study of molecular identifiers for immune sequencing clone quantification. Study background: Naive CD8 RNA (around 20,000 or 99,000 cells) was divided into five aliquots, with four sequenced. Study-level points and caveats: Clones above 20 RNA copies contained over 98% of effector molecules and under 1% of naive molecules.

The authors gated naive CD8 T cells as CD8+CD4-CCR7+CD45RA+ for sorting. CDR3 length: 15 residues. V was cut by 0 bases and J by 2 bases, with 9 bases left in between. CDR1 MNHEY and CDR2 SVGAGI come from the germline V gene. This chain joins TRBV6-5 and TRBJ2-3; D not certain. The sequence came from a human donor in good health. Some libraries in this study had Jurkat cell RNA spiked in. The sample taken for sequencing was naive CD8+ T cells from blood, with Jurkat cell RNA spiked in. Regarding subset: FACS-sorted CD8+CD4-CCR7+CD45RA+ naive T cells. CDR3 sequence reads: CASSYSGGYTDTQYF. In DNA form, the CDR3 reads TGTGCCAGCAGTTACTCGGGCGGATACACAGATACGCAGTATTTT.